This TCR beta chain emerged from a study of blood T cell repertoires in COVID-19 (dated by TCRdb to about 2020). Regarding the complete study: Samples covering the acute and convalescent phases of COVID-19 were provided by collaborators in the United States, Italy and Spain. The material from the prospective study consisted of cDNA or gDNA derived from T cells, B-cell-depleted T cells, or PBMCs. Samples were obtained from the ongoing ImmuneRACE study (first 160 participants) and from some 1,200 subjects provided by 6 global collaborators. Where available, HLA class I and class II types were obtained from metadata supplied by the sample provider rather than from assay-based typing. The sample metadata nearly always contained a de-identified subject ID, COVID-19 status, age in years and sex. A freely available public database, intended as a resource for researchers studying the immune response to SARS-CoV-2, is where the repertoires were released. Subjects who had been exposed to COVID-19, were actively infected with it, or had recovered from it provided the deeply sampled blood TCRbeta repertoires that made up the dataset.

TCRbeta CDR3 regions were amplified from genomic DNA by means of the immunoSEQ Assay, a bias-controlled multiplex PCR. In the paper's pipeline: The number of nucleated cells in each sample was estimated from the amplification of reference gene primers within the assay. To quantify the absolute abundance of each unique TCRbeta CDR3 rearrangement, sequence reads were collapsed and filtered. For each sample, productive Simpson clonality was calculated as the square root of Simpson's diversity index over productive rearrangements. TCRdb obtained this table from immuneACCESS and retained in-frame rearrangements with V and J assigned. These tables miss some clones; where compared with another copy, unresolved V genes account for less than half of the shortfall, and the remainder is unexplained. That table furnishes V, J and clone size, whereas the DNA furnished D and trimming. Recorded for this sample are 100,000 to 150,000 clones; around 81% of them occurred a single time. In total, the top ten clones hold about 18% of the sample.

Study-wide conclusions, independent of this receptor: Clinical and demographic metadata were provided uncurated, with the amount varying by source and participant.

At one collaborating source in Seattle, patients were enrolled during active infection and were followed longitudinally through the course of disease. Each collaborating institution followed its own protocols to collect whole blood in K2EDTA tubes. Collaborator samples were shipped for TCRbeta analysis as frozen whole blood, isolated PBMCs, or DNA extracted from either sample type. The V end gives up 4 bases and the J end 5 bases, leaving 9 bases in the junction not matched to a gene. For CDR1 and CDR2, the germline V gene lists SGDLS and YYNGEE. Its CDR3 holds 14 amino acids, cysteine through phenylalanine. Kept here is only the CDR3 DNA, which spans 42 bases and is read in frame from base 1. This clone was recorded only once. No cognate antigen has been identified for it. Base qualities are missing; no much larger clone stands one base away.

Sequencing input: peripheral blood. The chain couples TRBV9 to TRBJ2-7; the central 7 bases match TRBD1. This receptor was taken from a man aged 25 to 45 with COVID-19, enrolled during active disease. The DNA is TGTGCCAGCAGCCCTGAATCGACAGGGAACGAGCAGTACTTC. This translates into CASSPESTGNEQYF.